These 9 T cell receptor beta chains share one sample of origin, sequenced in a study of beta chain features in type 1 diabetes. Which antigens these TCRs recognize remains unknown. The whole isolated RNA underwent reverse transcription, so sequencing captured expressed TCRB transcripts. Clones were read by immunoSEQ multiplex PCR, and TCRdb kept only the in-frame ones, dropping some. The table has 160,000 or so clones, about 63% seen once. General observations from the study: Shortening that was moderate but significant affected the TCRB CDR3s of Type 1 diabetes patients in all four CD4+ subsets.

Source material: naive CD4+ T cells from blood. All receptors derive from a man younger than 40 with type 1 diabetes.

The chain combines TRBV9 with TRBJ2-3; D is unclear. The CDR3 totals 17 residues. Per the germline V gene, CDR1 is SGDLS and CDR2 is YYNGEE. Trimming pared 3 bases from V and 4 bases from J, leaving 21 bases between. As DNA, the CDR3 is TGTGCCAGCAGCGCCGAGTTTCCGGGTGGTCCAGCAGATACGCAGTATTTT. Amino acid sequence: CASSAEFPGGPADTQYF.

The V gene is TRBV2, the J gene TRBJ1-1; D call uncertain. The CDR3 loop spans 14 amino acids. The germline CDR1 and CDR2 sequences are SNHLY and FYNNEI. Trimming took 0 bases from V and 5 from J, leaving 10 bases between them. The CDR3 loop reads CASSEALRETEAFF. In DNA form, the CDR3 reads TGTGCCAGCAGTGAAGCGCTTAGGGAGACTGAAGCTTTCTTT.

V gene TRBV11-3 combines with J gene TRBJ2-7; no clear D. CDR1 and CDR2 (germline): SGHNT, YENEEA. CDR3 length equals 13 residues. V lost 4 bases and J lost 3, with 10 bases in between. The DNA for the CDR3 is TGTGCCAGCAGCTCGAGTACGGACTACGAGCAGTACTTC. It codes for CASSSSTDYEQYF.

The V and J genes are TRBV7-2 and TRBJ2-5, with D possibly matching TRBD2 (6 bases). The germline V gene has CDR1 SGHTA and CDR2 FQGNSA. V lost 1 base to trimming and J lost 5 bases, with 17 bases between them. The CDR3 consists of 16 residues. This chain's CDR3 is CASSLEVAGLRETQYF. The CDR3 coding sequence is TGTGCCAGCAGCTTAGAAGTGGCAGGACTAAGGGAGACCCAGTACTTC.

In its sample, this clone was seen a few times. The J gene is TRBJ1-6, the V gene TRBV14, with 7 bases lining up with TRBD1. The CDR3 is 14 amino acids. Germline V gene sequence: CDR1 SGHDN, CDR2 FVKESK. V lost 8 bases, J lost 9 bases, and 10 bases stayed unmatched. Here the CDR3 reads CASGATGWGSPLHF. The CDR3 bases are TGTGCCAGCGGAGCGACAGGGTGGGGTTCACCCCTCCACTTT.

The chain recombines TRBV10-3 with TRBJ2-1; 9 bases map to TRBD1. Germline V gene lookup returns CDR1 ENHRY and CDR2 SYGVKD. V lost 8 bases to trimming and J lost 8 bases; unmatched junction nucleotides: 7. The CDR3 loop spans 13 amino acids. The CDR3 here is CAIGTGNAYEQFF. The CDR3 DNA reads as TGTGCCATCGGGACAGGGAATGCTTATGAGCAGTTCTTC.

The chain employs TRBV30 and TRBJ1-5, with 8 bases aligning to TRBD1. The V gene's germline CDR1 is GTSNPN and CDR2 SVGIG (reference sequence). V shed 1 base and J 6 bases; nucleotides not matched to a gene: 5. The CDR3 is 14 amino acids. Here the CDR3 reads CAWSGPGGRQPQHF. CDR3 coding DNA: TGTGCCTGGAGTGGACCAGGGGGCCGTCAGCCCCAGCATTTT. Looking up the rest from reference TRBV30 and TRBJ1-5 gives the full variable domain: SQTIHQWPATLVQPVGSPLSLECTVEGTSNPNLYWYRQAAGRGLQLLFYSVGIGQISSEVPQNLSASRPQDRQFILSSKKLLLSDSGFYLCAWSGPGGRQPQHFGDGTRLSIL.

The chain combines TRBV7-2 with TRBJ2-1; unclear D gene. The CDR3 loop spans 12 amino acids. Trimming took off 1 base at V and 9 bases at J, with 7 bases between the two ends. Germline V gives CDR1 SGHTA, CDR2 FQGNSA. This CDR3 reads CASSLDTSEQFF. CDR3 coding DNA: TGTGCCAGCAGCTTAGATACGTCTGAGCAGTTCTTC.

This clone was detected once. Other DNA sequences within the sample encode an identical CDR3. This rearrangement joins TRBV28 to TRBJ1-2, with no clear D. V lost 2 bases and J 5 bases, leaving 6 bases between the germline ends. The CDR3 extends over 12 amino acids. The germline gives CDR1 MDHEN, CDR2 SYDVKM. CDR3 residues: CASSLGSYGYTF. CDR3 in DNA: TGTGCCAGCAGTTTAGGCAGTTATGGCTACACCTTC.